What follows are 17 T cell receptor beta chains derived from one specimen sequenced in a study of T cells after yellow fever vaccination. TCRdb processed the 5' RACE reads anew with MiXCR; each CDR3 protein has one entry. Of around 120,000 distinct CDR3 sequences in the sample, about 6.8% were seen once. This sample comprised CD4+ T cells sorted from PBMCs, obtained about 41 days after the first yellow fever vaccination. Every receptor here comes from a man younger than 35 who received the YFV17D yellow fever vaccine.

This clonotype was counted at least ten times. The chain has TRBV24-1 and TRBJ2-3; no firm D call. Deletions cut 2 bases from V and 4 bases from J, with 3 bases between. The CDR3 has 12 amino acids. Germline assignment: CDR1 KGHDR and CDR2 SFDVKD. CDR3: CATSDYSDTQYF. DNA for the CDR3: TGTGCCACCAGTGATTATTCAGATACGCAGTATTTT.

There are many counts of this clonotype. The chain combines TRBV12-3 or TRBV12-4 with TRBJ1-1; possible D gene TRBD1, 6 bases. Trimming cost V 5 bases and J 1 base, with 14 bases left between them. The CDR3 is 15 residues long. The CDR3 DNA is TGTGCCAGCAGTCGCCTGGGACAAAAGAACACTGAAGCTTTCTTT. It encodes CASSRLGQKNTEAFF.

This clonotype was found many times. The chain has TRBV2 and TRBJ1-1, with no clear D. The CDR3 consists of 12 residues. Trimming left V 11 bases short and J 10 bases short, with 20 bases between. CDR1 and CDR2 (germline): SNHLY, FYNNEI. The CDR3 region is CASIRAMPGAFF. CDR3 coding DNA: TGTGCCTCGATCCGAGCGATGCCAGGAGCTTTCTTT.

This clonotype was seen many times. This chain connects TRBV7-6 to TRBJ2-3, with a tentative D call TRBD1 (5 bases). Germline V gives CDR1 SGHVS, CDR2 FNYEAQ. Trimming left V 5 bases short and J 4 bases short, with 10 bases between. CDR3 length equals 13 residues. As DNA, the CDR3 is TGTGCCAGCAGCCCTGGACATCCAGATACGCAGTATTTT. Its protein product is CASSPGHPDTQYF.

The chain couples TRBV5-4 to TRBJ1-1, with D perhaps matching TRBD1 (6 bases). Germline V gives CDR1 SGHNT, CDR2 YYREEE (reference sequence). The CDR3 extends over 15 amino acids. V dropped 0 bases and J dropped 0 bases, with 9 bases sitting between them. In DNA, the CDR3 is TGTGCCAGCAGCTTGGGGCAGGGGATGAACACTGAAGCTTTCTTT. Its translation: CASSLGQGMNTEAFF.

At least ten counts were recorded for this clonotype. The chain uses TRBV7-9 and TRBJ2-1; D gene unclear. V was trimmed by 1 base and J by 6 bases, leaving 13 bases between them. The CDR3 contains 15 residues. From germline, CDR1 is SEHNR and CDR2 FQNEAQ (reference sequence). In nucleotides, the CDR3 is TGTGCCAGCAGCTTAGTTGACGGCCCAGGCAATGAGCAGTTCTTC. This sequence encodes CASSLVDGPGNEQFF.

This clonotype occurred a few times. The chain combines TRBV20-1 with TRBJ1-2, with 9 bases fitting TRBD1. This CDR3 contains 14 residues. V dropped 5 bases and J dropped 6; count of bases not matched to a gene: 10. CDR1 is DFQATT, CDR2 SNEGSKA, per germline (reference sequence). In DNA form, the CDR3 reads TGCAGTGCTTTGGACAGGGGATCGTTCGATGGCTACACCTTC. Protein: CSALDRGSFDGYTF.

In this sample, this clonotype turned up many times. This chain connects TRBV29-1 to TRBJ1-5, with D possibly TRBD1 on 6 matching bases. Germline V gives CDR1 SQVTM, CDR2 ANQGSEA. Trimming shortened V by 4 bases and J by 7 bases, and 14 bases separated the two germline ends. The CDR3 is 13 amino acids. The CDR3 DNA sequence: TGCAGCGTTGGACAGGTGTCTAGGCAGCCCCAGCATTTT. The encoded protein is CSVGQVSRQPQHF.

The sample holds many counts of this clonotype. The chain combines TRBV7-8 with TRBJ2-5; 8 bases map to TRBD1. V lost 8 bases and J lost 5; bases outside the gene matches: 10. Germline V CDR1 and CDR2: SGHVS, FQNEAQ. CDR3 size: 14 residues. This CDR3 reads CASPPGPGGETQYF. The CDR3 region has the DNA TGTGCCAGCCCCCCAGGCCCAGGGGGCGAGACCCAGTACTTC.

In its sample, this clonotype was seen many times. J is TRBJ2-4 and V is TRBV5-1, with 11 bases matching TRBD2. Germline lookup yields CDR1 SGHRS and CDR2 YFSETQ. The CDR3 runs 14 residues. With 4 bases clipped from V and 6 bases from J, the junction kept 3 bases outside the gene matches. The CDR3 DNA sequence: TGCGCCAGCAGCGCTACTAGCGGGGGAAACATTCAGTACTTC. Translated, it gives CASSATSGGNIQYF. Based on the CDR3 plus reference TRBV5-1 and TRBJ2-4, the full variable domain is KAGVTQTPRYLIKTRGQQVTLSCSPISGHRSVSWYQQTPGQGLQFLFEYFSETQRNKGNFPGRFSGRQFSNSRSEMNVSTLELGDSALYLCASSATSGGNIQYFGAGTRLSVL.

This clonotype came up many times. The chain joins TRBV5-1 to TRBJ1-1; D might be TRBD1 (6 bases). This CDR3 region has 15 residues. Germline CDR1 and CDR2: SGHRS and YFSETQ. V was shortened by 2 bases and J by 2 bases, with 13 bases between the two germline ends. CDR3 coding DNA: TGCGCCAGCAGCTTACCGACAGGAGATAACACTGAAGCTTTCTTT. Protein: CASSLPTGDNTEAFF.

Concerning this clonotype: A read error may explain this, as a much larger clone is one base away. The CDR3 end shows no conserved phenylalanine or tryptophan, and so a read error is likely. The rearrangement joins TRBV10-3 to TRBJ2-3; unclear D gene. V shed 0 bases and J shed 0 bases, with 10 bases lying between them. The CDR3 runs 16 residues. The germline CDR1 and CDR2 sequences are ENHRY and SYGVKD. The CDR3 loop reads CAISESMIPSTDTQYL. CDR3 coding DNA: TGTGCCATCAGTGAGTCGATGATTCCTAGCACAGATACGCAGTATCTT.

This clonotype has ten or more counts. The chain couples TRBV6-1 to TRBJ1-1, with D uncertain. The germline V gene has CDR1 MNHNS and CDR2 SASEGT. The CDR3 sequence is 13 residues long. Trimming removed 6 bases at V and 1 base at J, with 9 bases between. CDR3 DNA sequence: TGTGCCAGCAGCCTTATGGGGAACACTGAAGCTTTCTTT. Amino acid sequence: CASSLMGNTEAFF.

This clonotype has ten or more counts. The chain uses TRBV14 and TRBJ1-1; weak D call: TRBD1 (5 bases). Germline CDR1 and CDR2: SGHDN and FVKESK. The CDR3 runs 13 residues. Trimming cost V 5 bases and J 3 bases, with 10 bases left between them. CDR3 in DNA: TGTGCCAGCAGCAAAGGGGCGGACACTGAAGCTTTCTTT. Amino acids: CASSKGADTEAFF.

As regards this clonotype: A much bigger clone sits one base away, suggesting this may be a read error. The V call is TRBV21-1, the J call TRBJ2-1; TRBD2 is the table's D call, not checked against the DNA. TRBV21-1 is recorded as a pseudogene. The CDR3 spans 19 residues. CDR3 sequence (DNA): TGTGCCAGCAGCAAAGTTGGGACTAGAGGGGGGGGCTCCTACAATGAGCAGTTCTTC. Its translation: CASSKVGTRGGGSYNEQFF.

This clonotype was recorded many times. The chain employs TRBV11-2 and TRBJ2-7; TRBD2 is a possible D gene (6 bases). The CDR3 consists of 17 residues. Germline CDR1 and CDR2: SGHAT and FQNNGV. V was trimmed by 2 bases and J by 4 bases, leaving 21 bases between them. CDR3 nucleotides: TGTGCCAGCAGCTTAACGATCGGGGGAGAACGGCCTTACGAGCAGTACGTC. It is translated as CASSLTIGGERPYEQYV.

This clonotype was found many times. The chain is built from TRBV20-1 and TRBJ2-5; no clear D. V was pared by 2 bases and J by 7 bases, with 17 bases between. Germline V lookup: CDR1 DFQATT, CDR2 SNEGSKA (reference sequence). The CDR3 contains 14 residues. CDR3 in DNA: TGCAGTGCTAGATTGGACCCTCAAAAAGCGACCCAGTACTTC. It translates to CSARLDPQKATQYF.